The source of this T cell receptor beta chain is a study of T-cell reconstitution after alpha-beta-depleted transplantation in children. Findings and caveats of the study: Several hundred expanded graft clones reportedly gave rise to the alpha-beta T cells present about two months after transplant. Diversity of TCRbeta at day 60 was high in some patients, arising from surviving recipient T cells and thymic progenitors.

This clonotype was seen repeatedly, ten times or more. Its antigen is as yet unknown. Construction of the TCRbeta library involved unique molecular identifiers. Using its own MiXCR run on the PCR reads, TCRdb lists one record per CDR3 protein. The data hold roughly 100,000 distinct CDR3 sequences, with approximately 8% observed a single time. The CDR3 spans 13 residues. CDR1 and CDR2 (germline): SGHDT, YYEEEE. Deletions cut 2 bases from V and 6 bases from J, with 12 bases between. This material consisted of PBMCs, taken before TCRalphabeta/CD19-depleted stem cell transplant. The sequence derives from a boy aged 2-15 years with acute lymphoblastic leukemia, due to receive a stem cell transplant. The chain links TRBV5-6 to TRBJ2-7; perhaps TRBD1 as D (5 bases). The CDR3 DNA reads as TGTGCCAGCAGCTTAAATCAGGGTGCCGAGCAGTACTTC. Protein product: CASSLNQGAEQYF.